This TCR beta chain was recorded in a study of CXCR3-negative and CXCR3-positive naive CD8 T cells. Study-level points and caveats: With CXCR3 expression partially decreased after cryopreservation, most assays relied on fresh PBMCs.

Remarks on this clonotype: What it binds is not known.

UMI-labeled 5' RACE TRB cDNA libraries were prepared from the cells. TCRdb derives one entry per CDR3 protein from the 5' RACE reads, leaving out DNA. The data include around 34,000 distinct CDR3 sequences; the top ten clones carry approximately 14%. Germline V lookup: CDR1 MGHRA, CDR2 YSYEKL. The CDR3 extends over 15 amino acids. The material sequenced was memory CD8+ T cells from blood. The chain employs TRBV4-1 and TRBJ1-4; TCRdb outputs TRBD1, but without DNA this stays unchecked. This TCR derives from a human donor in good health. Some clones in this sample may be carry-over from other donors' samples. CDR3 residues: CASSSRQTSNEKLFF.